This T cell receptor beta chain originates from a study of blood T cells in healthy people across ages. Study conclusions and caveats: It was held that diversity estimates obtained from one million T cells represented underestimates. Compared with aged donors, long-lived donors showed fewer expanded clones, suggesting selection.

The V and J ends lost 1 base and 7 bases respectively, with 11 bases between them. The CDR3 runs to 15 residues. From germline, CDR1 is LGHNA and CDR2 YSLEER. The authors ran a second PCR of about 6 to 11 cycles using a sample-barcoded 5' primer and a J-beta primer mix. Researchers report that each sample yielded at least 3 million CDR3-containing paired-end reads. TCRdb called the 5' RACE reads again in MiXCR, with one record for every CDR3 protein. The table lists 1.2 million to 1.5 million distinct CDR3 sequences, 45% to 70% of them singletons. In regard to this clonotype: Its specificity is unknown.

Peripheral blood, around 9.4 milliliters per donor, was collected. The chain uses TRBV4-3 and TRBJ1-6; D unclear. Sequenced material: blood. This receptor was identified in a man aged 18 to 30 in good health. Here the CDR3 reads CASSQVSRTNSPLHF. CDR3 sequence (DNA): TGCGCCAGCAGCCAAGTCAGCAGGACCAATTCACCCCTCCACTTT.